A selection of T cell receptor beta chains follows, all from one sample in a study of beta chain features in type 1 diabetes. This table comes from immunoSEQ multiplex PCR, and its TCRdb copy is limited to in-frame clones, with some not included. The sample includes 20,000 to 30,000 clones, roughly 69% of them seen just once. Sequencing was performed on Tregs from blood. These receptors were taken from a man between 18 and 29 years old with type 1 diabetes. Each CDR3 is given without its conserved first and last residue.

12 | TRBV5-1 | ASSGGQGVHGYT
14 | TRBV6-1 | ASSEFPGQGNYEQY
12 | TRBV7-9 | ASSDGTGQGPQH
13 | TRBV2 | ASSVRLGLYNEQF
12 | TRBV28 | ASRPDRANSPLH
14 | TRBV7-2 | ASSFSLAGGQETQY
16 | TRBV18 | ASSPIPGQGSGANVLT
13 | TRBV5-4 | ASSSGTGGADTQY
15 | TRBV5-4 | ASSPGTSGALNNEQF
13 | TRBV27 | ASSPTLGGREKLF
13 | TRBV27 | ASSLSTTGDTEAF
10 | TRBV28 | ASSPPGDEQF
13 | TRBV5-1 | ASSLQGATDDEQF
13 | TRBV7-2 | ASSLAGGGQETQY
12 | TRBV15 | ATSSQSRGDEQF
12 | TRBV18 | ASSPAGGPHEQY
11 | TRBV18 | ASSPRRADTQY
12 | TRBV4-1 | ASSPQRGDNEQF
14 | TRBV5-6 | ASSLRLAGAVETQY
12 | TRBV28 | ASSLAGNADTQY
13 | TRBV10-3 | AIRGTSGDYNEQF
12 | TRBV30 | AWNLAGGRNEQF
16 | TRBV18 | ASSPRQNLLPPNTEAF
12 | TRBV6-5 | ASSQTPTGTEAF
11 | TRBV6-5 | ASRASGTYEQY
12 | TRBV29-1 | SAKTGGAPYEQY
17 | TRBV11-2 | ASSLRKPGLKSGANVLT
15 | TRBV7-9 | ASSHNSYQGRNTEAF
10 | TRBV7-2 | ASSLGTAEQF
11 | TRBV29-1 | SVGRGLADEQY
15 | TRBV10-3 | AISESKTAAGANVLT
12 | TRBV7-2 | ASSLTATNTEAF
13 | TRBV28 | ASSLLGTGDYGYT
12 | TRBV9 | ASSDGQGSQPQH
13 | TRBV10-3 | AIRGLQDITGELF
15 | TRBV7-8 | ASSFTSRVSSGNTIY
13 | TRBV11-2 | ASSATRTAQETQY
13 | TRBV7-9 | ASSFAGLIYNEQF
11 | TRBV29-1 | SVEGGMGTEAF
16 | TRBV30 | AWRSGRATGIPYNEQF
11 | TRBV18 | ASSPDRNQPQH
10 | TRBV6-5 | ASSRGGREQF
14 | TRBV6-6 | ASSGQAGTGNQPQH
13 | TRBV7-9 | ASNKTGSVTWSCF
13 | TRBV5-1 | ASSRGQGGGDTQY
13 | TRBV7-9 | ASSSYRGPYNEQF
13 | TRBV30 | AWSPWTGGNTEAF
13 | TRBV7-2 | ASSPAAGQGYEQY
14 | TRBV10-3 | AISESAGAPYNEQF
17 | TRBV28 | ASSLEGRGRVRITDTQY
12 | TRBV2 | ASSVRVSDTEAF
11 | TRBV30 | ACSDGNTDTQY
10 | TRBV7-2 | ASSHPGNEQF
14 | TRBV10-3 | AISERFLQGKETQY
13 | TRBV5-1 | ASSPWVGQTYEQY
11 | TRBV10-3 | AISFLKQETQY
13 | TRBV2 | ASSAFKGGTDTQY